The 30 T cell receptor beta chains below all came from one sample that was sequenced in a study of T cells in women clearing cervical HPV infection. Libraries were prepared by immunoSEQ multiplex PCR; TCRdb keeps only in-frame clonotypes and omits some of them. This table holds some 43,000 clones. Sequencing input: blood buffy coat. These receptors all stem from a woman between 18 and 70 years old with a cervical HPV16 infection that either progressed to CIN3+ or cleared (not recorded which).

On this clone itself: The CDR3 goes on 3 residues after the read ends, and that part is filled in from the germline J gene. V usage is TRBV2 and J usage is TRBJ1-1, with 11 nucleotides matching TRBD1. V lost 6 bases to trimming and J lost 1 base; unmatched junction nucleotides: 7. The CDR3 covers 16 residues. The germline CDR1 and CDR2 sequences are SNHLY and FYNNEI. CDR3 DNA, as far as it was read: TGTGCCAGCAGACCAAGGACAGGGGGCCAGAACACTGAA. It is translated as CASRPRTGGQNTE. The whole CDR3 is CASRPRTGGQNTEAFF.

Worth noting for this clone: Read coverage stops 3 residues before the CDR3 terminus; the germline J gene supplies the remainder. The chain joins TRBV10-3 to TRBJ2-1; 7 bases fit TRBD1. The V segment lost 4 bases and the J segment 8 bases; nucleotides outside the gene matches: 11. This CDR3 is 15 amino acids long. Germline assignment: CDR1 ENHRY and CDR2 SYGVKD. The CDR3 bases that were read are TGTGCCATCAGTGCGGGACGACAGGGTCTAGATGAG. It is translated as CAISAGRQGLDE. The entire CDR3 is CAISAGRQGLDEQFF.

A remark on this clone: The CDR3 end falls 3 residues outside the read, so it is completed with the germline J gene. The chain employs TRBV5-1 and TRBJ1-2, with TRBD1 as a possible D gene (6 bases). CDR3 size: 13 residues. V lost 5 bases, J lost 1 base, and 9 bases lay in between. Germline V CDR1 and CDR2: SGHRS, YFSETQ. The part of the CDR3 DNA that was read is TGCGCCAGCAGGGCACAGGGTAACTATGGC. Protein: CASRAQGNYG. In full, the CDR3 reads CASRAQGNYGYTF.

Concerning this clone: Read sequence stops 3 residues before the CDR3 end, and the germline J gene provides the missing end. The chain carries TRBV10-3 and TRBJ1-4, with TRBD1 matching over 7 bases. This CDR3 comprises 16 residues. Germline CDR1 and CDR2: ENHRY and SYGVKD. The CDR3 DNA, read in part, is TGTGCCATCAGTGAGTCGATTGGGCAGGGGGGTTCACCA. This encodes CAISESIGQGGSP. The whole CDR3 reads CAISESIGQGGSPLFF.

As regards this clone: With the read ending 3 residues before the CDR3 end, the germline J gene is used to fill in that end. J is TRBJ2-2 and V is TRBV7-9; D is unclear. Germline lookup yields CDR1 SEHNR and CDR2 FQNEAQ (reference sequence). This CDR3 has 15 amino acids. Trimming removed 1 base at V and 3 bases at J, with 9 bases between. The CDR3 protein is CASSLVRHYTGELFF. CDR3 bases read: TGTGCCAGCAGCTTAGTCAGACACTACACCGGGGAG.

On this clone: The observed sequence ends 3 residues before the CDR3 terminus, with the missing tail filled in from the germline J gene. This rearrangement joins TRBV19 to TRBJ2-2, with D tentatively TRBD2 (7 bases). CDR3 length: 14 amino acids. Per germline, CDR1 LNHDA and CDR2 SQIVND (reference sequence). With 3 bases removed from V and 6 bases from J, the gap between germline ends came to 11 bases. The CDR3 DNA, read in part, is TGTGCCAGTAGTATCGGGGGGCTAGCCGGGGAG. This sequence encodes CASSIGGLAGE. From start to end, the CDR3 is CASSIGGLAGELFF.

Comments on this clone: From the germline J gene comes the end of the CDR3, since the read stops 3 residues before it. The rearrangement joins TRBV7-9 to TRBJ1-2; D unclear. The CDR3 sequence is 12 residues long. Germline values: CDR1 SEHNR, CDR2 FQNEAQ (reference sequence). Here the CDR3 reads CASSLVRVDYTF. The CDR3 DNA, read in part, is TGTGCCAGCAGCTTAGTCCGGGTCGAC.

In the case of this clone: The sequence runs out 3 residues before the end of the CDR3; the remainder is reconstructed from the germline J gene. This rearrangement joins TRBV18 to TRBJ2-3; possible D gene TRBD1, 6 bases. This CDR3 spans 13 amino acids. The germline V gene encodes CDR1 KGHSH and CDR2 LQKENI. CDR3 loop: CASSPGHNQPQYF. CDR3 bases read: TGTGCCAGCTCACCGGGACACAATCAGCCG. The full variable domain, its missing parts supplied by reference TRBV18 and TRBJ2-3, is NAGVMQNPRHLVRRRGQEARLRCSPMKGHSHVYWYRQLPEEGLKFMVYLQKENIIDESGMPKERFSAEFPKEGPSILRIQQVVRGDSAAYFCASSPGHNQPQYFGPGTRLTVL.

The CDR3 sequence is CASSKQGSGNTIYF. The CDR3 DNA, read in part, is TGCGCCAGCTCCAAACAGGGCTCTGGAAACACC. The chain is built from TRBV5-1 and TRBJ1-3, with D perhaps matching TRBD1 (6 bases). Read coverage stops 3 residues before the CDR3 terminus; the germline J gene supplies the remainder. CDR1 SGHRS and CDR2 YFSETQ come from the germline V gene. The CDR3 is made up of 14 amino acids. Trimming took 7 bases from V and 0 from J, leaving 11 bases between them.

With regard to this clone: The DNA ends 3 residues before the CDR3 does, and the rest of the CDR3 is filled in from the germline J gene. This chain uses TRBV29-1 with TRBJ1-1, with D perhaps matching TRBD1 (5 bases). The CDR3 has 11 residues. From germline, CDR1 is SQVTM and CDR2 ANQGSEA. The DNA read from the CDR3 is TGCAGCGTTGAAGATGGGGGGTTG. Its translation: CSVEDGGL. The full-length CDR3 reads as CSVEDGGLAFF.

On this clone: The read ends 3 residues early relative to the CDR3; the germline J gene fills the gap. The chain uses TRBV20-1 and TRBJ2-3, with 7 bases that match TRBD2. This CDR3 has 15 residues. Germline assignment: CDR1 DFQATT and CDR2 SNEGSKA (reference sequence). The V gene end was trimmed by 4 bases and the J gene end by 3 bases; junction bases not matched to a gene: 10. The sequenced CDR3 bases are TGCAGTGCTAAGGATGGCGGGGGTGGAACAGATACG. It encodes CSAKDGGGGTDT. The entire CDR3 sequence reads CSAKDGGGGTDTQYF.

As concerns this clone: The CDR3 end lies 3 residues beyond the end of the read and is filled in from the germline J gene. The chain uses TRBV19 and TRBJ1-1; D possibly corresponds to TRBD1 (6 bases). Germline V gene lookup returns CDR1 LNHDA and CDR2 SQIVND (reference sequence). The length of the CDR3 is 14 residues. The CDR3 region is CASSVGGRKETAFF. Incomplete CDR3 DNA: TGTGCCAGTAGTGTGGGGGGGCGAAAAGAGACA.

CDR3 DNA (partial): TGTGCCAGTAGTACGGCTAGCGGGGGGTACGAC. It codes for CASSTASGGYD. Given in full, the CDR3 is CASSTASGGYDYTF. V usage is TRBV19 and J usage is TRBJ1-2; perhaps TRBD1 as D (5 bases). The read comes to an end 3 residues before the CDR3 does, leaving the germline J gene to fill in the end. Germline CDR1 reads LNHDA; CDR2 reads SQIVND (reference sequence). There are 14 residues in the CDR3.

CDR3 region: CASSRDRGTEAFF. Incomplete CDR3 DNA: TGTGCCAGCTCCCGGGACAGGGGGACTGAA. J is TRBJ1-1 and V is TRBV18, with 11 bases identical to TRBD1. The read finishes 3 residues shy of the CDR3 end, and the germline J gene is used to complete it. The CDR3 covers 13 residues. Trimming took 6 bases from V and 5 from J; bases not matched to a gene: 2. CDR1 and CDR2 from the germline V gene are KGHSH and LQKENI.

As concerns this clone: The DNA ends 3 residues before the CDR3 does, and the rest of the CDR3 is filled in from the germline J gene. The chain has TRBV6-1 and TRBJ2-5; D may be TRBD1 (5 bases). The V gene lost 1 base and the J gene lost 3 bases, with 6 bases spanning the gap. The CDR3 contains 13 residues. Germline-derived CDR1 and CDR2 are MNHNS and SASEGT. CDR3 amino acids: CASSEGQKETQYF. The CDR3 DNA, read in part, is TGTGCCAGCAGTGAAGGACAGAAAGAGACC.

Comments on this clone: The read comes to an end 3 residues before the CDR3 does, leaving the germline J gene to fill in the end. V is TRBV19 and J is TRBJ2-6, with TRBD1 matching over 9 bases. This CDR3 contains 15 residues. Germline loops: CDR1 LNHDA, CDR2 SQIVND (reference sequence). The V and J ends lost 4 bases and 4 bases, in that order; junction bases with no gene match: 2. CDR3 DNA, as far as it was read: TGTGCCAGTAGTAACAGGGGGCGAGGGGCCAACGTC. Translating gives CASSNRGRGANV. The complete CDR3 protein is CASSNRGRGANVLTF.

CDR3: CASSPQGDPHSPLFF. CDR3 bases read: TGCGCCAGCAGCCCTCAGGGTGATCCACACTCACCG. This chain uses TRBV5-1 with TRBJ2-2; D may be TRBD1 (5 bases). The read ends 3 residues shy of where the CDR3 ends; the end is completed using the germline J gene. The germline V gene has CDR1 SGHRS and CDR2 YFSETQ. The CDR3 has 15 amino acids.

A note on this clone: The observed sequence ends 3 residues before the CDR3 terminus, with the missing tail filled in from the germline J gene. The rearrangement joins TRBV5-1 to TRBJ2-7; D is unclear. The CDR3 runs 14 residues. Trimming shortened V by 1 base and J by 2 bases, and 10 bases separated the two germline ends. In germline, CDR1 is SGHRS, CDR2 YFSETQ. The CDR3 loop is CASSLTPKAYEQYF. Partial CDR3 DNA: TGCGCCAGCAGCTTGACACCAAAGGCCTACGAG.

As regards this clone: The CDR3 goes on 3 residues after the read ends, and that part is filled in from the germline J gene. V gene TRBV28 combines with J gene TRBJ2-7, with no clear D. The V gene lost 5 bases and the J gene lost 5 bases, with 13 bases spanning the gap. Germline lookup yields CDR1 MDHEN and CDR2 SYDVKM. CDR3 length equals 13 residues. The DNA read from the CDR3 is TGTGCCAGCAGTCCCCCCCCTTCCCACGAG. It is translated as CASSPPPSHE. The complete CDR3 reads CASSPPPSHEQYF.

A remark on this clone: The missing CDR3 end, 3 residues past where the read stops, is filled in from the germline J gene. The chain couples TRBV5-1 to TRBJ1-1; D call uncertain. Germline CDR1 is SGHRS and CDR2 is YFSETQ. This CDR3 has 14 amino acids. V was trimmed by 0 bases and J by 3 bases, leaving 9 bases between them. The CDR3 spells CASSLAGLDTEAFF. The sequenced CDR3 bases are TGCGCCAGCAGCTTGGCGGGGTTAGACACTGAA. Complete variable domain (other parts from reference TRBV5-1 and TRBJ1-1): KAGVTQTPRYLIKTRGQQVTLSCSPISGHRSVSWYQQTPGQGLQFLFEYFSETQRNKGNFPGRFSGRQFSNSRSEMNVSTLELGDSALYLCASSLAGLDTEAFFGQGTRLTVV.

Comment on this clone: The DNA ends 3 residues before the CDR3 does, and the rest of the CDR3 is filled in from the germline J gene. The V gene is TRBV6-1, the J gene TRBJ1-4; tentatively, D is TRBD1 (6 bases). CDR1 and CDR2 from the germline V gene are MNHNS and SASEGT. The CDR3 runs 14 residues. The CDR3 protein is CASSVDSSNSPLFF. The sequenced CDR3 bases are TGTGCCAGCAGTGTGGACAGTTCTAATTCACCA.

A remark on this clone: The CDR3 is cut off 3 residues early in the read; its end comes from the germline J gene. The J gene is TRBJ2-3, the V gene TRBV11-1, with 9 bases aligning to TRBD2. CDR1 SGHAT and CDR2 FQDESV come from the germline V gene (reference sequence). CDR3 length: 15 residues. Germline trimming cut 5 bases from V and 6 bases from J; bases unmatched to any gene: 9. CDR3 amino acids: CASSPGLAQSDTQYF. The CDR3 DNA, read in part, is TGTGCCAGCAGCCCGGGACTAGCACAGTCCGATACG.

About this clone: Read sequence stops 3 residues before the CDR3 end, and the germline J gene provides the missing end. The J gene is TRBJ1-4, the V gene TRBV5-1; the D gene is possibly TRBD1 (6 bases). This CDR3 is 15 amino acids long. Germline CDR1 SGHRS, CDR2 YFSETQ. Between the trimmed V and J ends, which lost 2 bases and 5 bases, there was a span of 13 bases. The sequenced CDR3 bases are TGCGCCAGCAGCTTAGTAGGACAGAGGAATGAAAAA. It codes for CASSLVGQRNEK. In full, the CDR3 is CASSLVGQRNEKLFF.

The sequenced CDR3 bases are TGTGCCATCAGTTTGCCCCAGAGCTCCTACGAG. Translated, it gives CAISLPQSSYE. The CDR3 in full is CAISLPQSSYEQYF. V and J are TRBV10-3 and TRBJ2-7; D remains unclear. Coverage ceases 3 residues before the CDR3 finishes, and the germline J gene fills in the end. Deletions cut 5 bases from V and 0 bases from J, with 11 bases between. CDR3 size: 14 residues. In germline, CDR1 is ENHRY, CDR2 SYGVKD.

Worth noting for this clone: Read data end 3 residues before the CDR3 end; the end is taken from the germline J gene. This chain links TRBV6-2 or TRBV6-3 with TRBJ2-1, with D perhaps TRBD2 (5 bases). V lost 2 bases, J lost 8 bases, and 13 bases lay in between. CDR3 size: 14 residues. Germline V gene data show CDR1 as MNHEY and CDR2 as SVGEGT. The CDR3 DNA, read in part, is TGTGCCAGCAGTTACAAAGGACTCAATTATGAG. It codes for CASSYKGLNYE. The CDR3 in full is CASSYKGLNYEQFF.

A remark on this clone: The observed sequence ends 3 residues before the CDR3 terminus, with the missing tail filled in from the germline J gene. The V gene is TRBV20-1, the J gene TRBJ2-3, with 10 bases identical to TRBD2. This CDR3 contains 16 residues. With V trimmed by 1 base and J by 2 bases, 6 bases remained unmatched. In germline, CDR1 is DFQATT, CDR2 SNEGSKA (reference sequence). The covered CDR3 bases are TGCAGTGCTAGAGCCCTACTAGCGGGGAACACAGATACG. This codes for CSARALLAGNTDT. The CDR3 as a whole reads CSARALLAGNTDTQYF.

The sequenced CDR3 bases are TGTGCCAGTAGGGGACAGGGGAGCGCAGATACG. Its protein product is CASRGQGSADT. From start to end, the CDR3 is CASRGQGSADTQYF. This chain joins TRBV19 and TRBJ2-3; 10 bases are shared with TRBD1. The read ends 3 residues before the CDR3 terminus; that terminus is restored from the germline J gene. Losses at the gene ends were 6 bases for V and 4 bases for J; bases not matched to a gene: 4. The CDR3 covers 14 residues. Germline loops: CDR1 LNHDA, CDR2 SQIVND (reference sequence).

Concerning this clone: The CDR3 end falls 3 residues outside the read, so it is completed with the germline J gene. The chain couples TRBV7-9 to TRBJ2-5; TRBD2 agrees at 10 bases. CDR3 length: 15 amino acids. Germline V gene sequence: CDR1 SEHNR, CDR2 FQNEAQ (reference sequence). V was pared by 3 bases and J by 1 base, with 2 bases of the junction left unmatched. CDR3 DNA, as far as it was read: TGTGCCAGCAGCTTGTCTAGCGGGGGCCAAGAGACC. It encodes CASSLSSGGQET. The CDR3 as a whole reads CASSLSSGGQETQYF.

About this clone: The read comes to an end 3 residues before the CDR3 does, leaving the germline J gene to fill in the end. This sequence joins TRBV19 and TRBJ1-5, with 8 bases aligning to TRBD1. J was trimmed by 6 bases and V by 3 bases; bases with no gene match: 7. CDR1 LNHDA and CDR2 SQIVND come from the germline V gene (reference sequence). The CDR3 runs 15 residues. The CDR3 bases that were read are TGTGCCAGTAGTATTACGACAGGGGCTAGTCAGCCC. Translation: CASSITTGASQP. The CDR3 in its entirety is CASSITTGASQPQHF.

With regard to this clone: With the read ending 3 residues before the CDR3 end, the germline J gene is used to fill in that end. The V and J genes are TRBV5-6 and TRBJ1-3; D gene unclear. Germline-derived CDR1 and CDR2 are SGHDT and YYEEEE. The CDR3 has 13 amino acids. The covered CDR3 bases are TGTGCCAGCAGCTTAAGGGCGGGGTTTACC. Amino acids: CASSLRAGFT. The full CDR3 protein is CASSLRAGFTIYF.